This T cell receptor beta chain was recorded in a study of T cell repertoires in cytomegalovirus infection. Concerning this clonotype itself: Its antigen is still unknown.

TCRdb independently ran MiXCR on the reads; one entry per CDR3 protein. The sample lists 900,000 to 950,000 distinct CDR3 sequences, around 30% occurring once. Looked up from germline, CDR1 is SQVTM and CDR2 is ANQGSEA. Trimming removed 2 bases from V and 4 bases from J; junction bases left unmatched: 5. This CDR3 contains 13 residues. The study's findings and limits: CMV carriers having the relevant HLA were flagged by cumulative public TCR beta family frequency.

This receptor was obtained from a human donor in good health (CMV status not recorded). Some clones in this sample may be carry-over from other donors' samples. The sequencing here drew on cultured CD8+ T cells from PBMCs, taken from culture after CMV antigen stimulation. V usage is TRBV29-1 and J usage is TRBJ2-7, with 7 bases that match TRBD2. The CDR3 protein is CSVESGRGYEQYF. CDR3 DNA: TGCAGCGTTGAATCAGGGAGGGGTTACGAGCAGTACTTC.